This T cell receptor (beta chain) was captured in a study of T cell responses to AZD1222 COVID-19 vaccine. Using immunoSEQ multiplex PCR, the repertoire was profiled, and TCRdb retains in-frame clones only, with some absent. Here the sample spans about 76,000 clones, roughly 90% being singletons. Germline loops: CDR1 MNHNS, CDR2 SASEGT. This CDR3 is 17 amino acids long. V was shortened by 4 bases and J by 0 bases, with 16 bases between the two germline ends. General observations from the study: After the peak T cell response, and only then, were repertoires sampled. Donors were chiefly white British, with a greater number of females, and clonal diversity was perhaps underestimated. Nearly half of spike-specific TCRs reportedly go after variant regions that carry no mutations.

Turning to this clone: The antigen remains undetermined.

The sequenced sample was peripheral blood, obtained on day 0 of AZD1222 vaccination. The sequence was collected from an adult in good health. This chain connects TRBV6-1 to TRBJ1-5; no reliable D call. CDR3 nucleotides: TGTGCCAGCAGTGGGAGCGTTGCAGGAAATAGCAATCAGCCCCAGCATTTT. Protein: CASSGSVAGNSNQPQHF.